This T cell receptor beta chain appears in the sequencing data of a study of cytomegalovirus exposure and HLA in healthy donors. Study-wide findings and caveats: Most TCRs appeared rarely, but some public TCRs recurred in many donors.

With respect to this clone: Its antigen is unknown.

Per the germline V gene, CDR1 is SGDLS and CDR2 is YYNGEE. The CDR3 runs to 16 residues. The junction had 7 bases not matched to a gene; V was cut back by 3 bases and J by 3 bases. The PCR contained 60 Vbeta and 13 Jbeta primers. Method: immunoSEQ multiplex PCR; TCRdb's copy keeps in-frame clones and lacks some. The sample has about 190,000 clones, about 80% seen once. The clonotype was recovered from a woman aged 45-65 years in good health and CMV-seropositive. Sequenced material: PBMCs. The J gene is TRBJ2-2, the V gene TRBV9, with 8 bases fitting TRBD1. The CDR3 loop is CASSGQQGVDTGELFF. CDR3 nucleotide sequence: TGTGCCAGCAGCGGACAACAGGGGGTTGACACCGGGGAGCTGTTTTTT.